Below are 32 T cell receptor beta chains sequenced from a single sample in a study of tumor-infiltrating lymphocytes in primary liver carcinoma. Extraction of RNA together with DNA used 20-30 mg of unsorted bulk tissue. Using a constant-region primer together with ProtoScript II reverse transcriptase, TCR beta cDNA was made from around 500 ng of total RNA. Three nested multiplex PCR rounds of slightly modified ARM-PCR generated TCR beta libraries. The first two PCR rounds, nine to ten cycles each, used TRBV1-TRBV30 forward primers and a C-beta reverse primer. Using its own MiXCR run on the multiplex PCR reads, TCRdb lists one record per CDR3 protein. The table lists 40,000 to 60,000 distinct CDR3 sequences, 70% to 80% of them singletons. The sequenced material came from liver tumor tissue from sampling region 3. The sample's subset: tumor region T3, left-lateral pole. These receptor sequences come from a man aged 35-49 years with primary liver carcinoma and hepatitis B virus infection.

As regards this clonotype: This CDR3 is missing its conserved last phenylalanine or tryptophan, likely due to a read error. The CDR3 coding sequence is TGTGCCAGCAACTTTGATCAGGACAGGGTCGGCACCGGGGAGCTGTTTTGT. Encoded protein: CASNFDQDRVGTGELFC. The genes are TRBV11-2 and TRBJ2-2; TRBD1 matches at 8 bases. Germline CDR1 SGHAT, CDR2 FQNNGV. This CDR3 is built from 17 residues. V was pared by 7 bases and J by 4 bases, with 14 bases of the junction left unmatched.

This clonotype has a handful of counts. It may be a read error: a sequence one base away is much more abundant. Written as DNA, the CDR3 is TGCGTCAGCAGCTTGAATGAGAACACTGAAGCTTTCTTT. It translates to CVSSLNENTEAFF. V and J are TRBV5-1 and TRBJ1-1, with unresolved D. This CDR3 comprises 13 residues. Germline CDR1 and CDR2: SGHRS and YFSETQ.

This rearrangement joins TRBV12-3 or TRBV12-4 to TRBJ2-3; 10 nucleotides line up with TRBD2. This CDR3 has 16 residues. Trimming took 10 bases from V and 0 from J; bases not matched to a gene: 10. The DNA for the CDR3 is TGTGCCATCAGCCAGGGACTAGCGCGTAGCACAGATACGCAGTATTTT. Translating it yields CAISQGLARSTDTQYF.

The chain joins TRBV11-3 to TRBJ2-1; D remains ambiguous. This CDR3 comprises 15 residues. Germline V gene data show CDR1 as SGHNT and CDR2 as YENEEA. In DNA, the CDR3 is TGTGTCAGTGGCTTAAATTTAGTAGGATACAATGAGCAGTTCTTC. Protein sequence: CVSGLNLVGYNEQFF.

For this clonotype: At one of its ends the junction is not consistent with the germline gene, which may arise from a read error. The rearrangement joins TRBV11-2 to TRBJ2-7, with 12 bases lining up with TRBD2. Per the germline V gene, CDR1 is SGHAT and CDR2 is FQNNGV. The CDR3 runs 18 residues. DNA of the CDR3: TGTGCCAGCAGCTTACGATTGGGACTAGCGGGTTGGTCCTGCGAGCAGTACTTC. It codes for CASSLRLGLAGWSCEQYF.

This chain uses TRBV20-1 with TRBJ2-2; D possibly corresponds to TRBD2 (6 bases). The CDR3 is 15 residues long. V was shortened by 0 bases and J by 6 bases, with 14 bases between the two germline ends. Germline assignment: CDR1 DFQATT and CDR2 SNEGSKA (reference sequence). This chain's CDR3 is CSARELGSVAGELFF. For the CDR3, the DNA is TGCAGTGCTAGAGAACTCGGGAGTGTGGCCGGGGAGCTGTTTTTT.

On this clonotype: Its ends do not fully match the called genes, so a read error is possible. This rearrangement joins TRBV13 to TRBJ2-3; D unresolved. Germline CDR1 PRHDT, CDR2 FYEKMQ (reference sequence). CDR3 size: 14 residues. In nucleotides, the CDR3 is TGTACCAACAGCTTTCCCGAAAGCACAGATACGCAATATTTT. As protein: CTNSFPESTDTQYF.

The J gene is TRBJ2-7, the V gene TRBV6-5; D is perhaps TRBD2 (6 bases). Trimming took off 10 bases at V and 7 bases at J, with 23 bases between the two ends. Germline assignment: CDR1 MNHEY and CDR2 SVGAGI. This CDR3 has 14 amino acids. The CDR3 protein is CANGYGGGLGEQYF. The CDR3 bases are TGTGCCAACGGTTACGGCGGAGGGCTCGGTGAGCAGTACTTC.

This clonotype was seen more than once but under ten times. The V call is TRBV29-1, the J call TRBJ2-7; D unresolved. The CDR3 extends over 11 amino acids. Germline V CDR1 and CDR2: SQVTM, ANQGSEA. In DNA form, the CDR3 reads TGCAGCGGAAGGGTTGCCTACCAGCAGTACGTC. Protein product: CSGRVAYQQYV.

The sample holds a few counts of this clonotype. The rearrangement joins TRBV15 to TRBJ2-2; D is undetermined. Germline CDR1 LNHNV, CDR2 YYDKDF (reference sequence). This CDR3 contains 14 residues. V was pared by 0 bases and J by 7 bases, with 9 bases between. The CDR3 loop is CATSRDRTNGELFF. The CDR3 DNA is TGTGCCACCAGCAGAGATCGGACGAACGGGGAGCTGTTTTTT.

The genes are TRBV4-2 and TRBJ2-1, with D perhaps matching TRBD2 (5 bases). V lost 6 bases and J 1 base, leaving 22 bases between the germline ends. This CDR3 is 18 amino acids long. Germline CDR1 reads LGHNA; CDR2 reads YNFKEQ. CDR3 sequence (DNA): TGTGCCAGCAGTTTGTCTCTAGCAGGAGACGGTTCCTACAATGAGCAGTTCTTC. It translates to CASSLSLAGDGSYNEQFF.

As for this clonotype: The junction does not match germline at one end; this may be a read error. The V gene is TRBV4-1, the J gene TRBJ2-2, with D possibly being TRBD2 (5 bases). The CDR3 extends over 15 amino acids. The germline CDR1 and CDR2 sequences are MGHRA and YSYEKL. CDR3 nucleotide sequence: TGCGCCAGCAGTCGGAACGGGGTTTTCACCTGGGAGCTGTTTTTT. Translation gives CASSRNGVFTWELFF.

A remark on this clonotype: Since the CDR3 does not end with the conserved phenylalanine or tryptophan, this likely comes from a read error. Because the CDR3's place on the DNA is in doubt, the DNA is left out and the CDR3 is given as listed by TCRdb. The chain employs TRBV6-1 and TRBJ2-1; TRBD1, the table's D call, was not compared with the DNA. The CDR3 sequence runs 14 residues, both termini included. Germline CDR1 is MNHNS and CDR2 is SASEGT. The CDR3 spells CASSEWQGADERFL.

The genes are TRBV29-1 and TRBJ2-1, with 10 bases aligning to TRBD2. Germline CDR1 reads SQVTM; CDR2 reads ANQGSEA. The CDR3 sequence is 14 residues long. The CDR3 protein is CGAGASGRSNEQFF. The CDR3 coding sequence is TGCGGGGCTGGGGCTAGCGGGAGATCGAATGAGCAGTTCTTC.

The rearrangement uses TRBV6-5 and TRBJ2-3; D perhaps matches TRBD2 (6 bases). The CDR3 covers 16 residues. Trimming removed 2 bases from V and 6 bases from J, with 18 bases in between. Per germline, CDR1 MNHEY and CDR2 SVGAGI. In DNA, the CDR3 is TGTGCCAGCAGTTACAGAATAGCGGCCGGAGTGGATACGCAGTATTTT. It encodes CASSYRIAAGVDTQYF.

The chain employs TRBV4-1 and TRBJ1-4; 10 bases match TRBD1. The germline V gene encodes CDR1 MGHRA and CDR2 YSYEKL. CDR3 length equals 16 residues. Germline trimming cut 6 bases from V and 9 bases from J; bases unmatched to any gene: 13. The CDR3 is CASSQGQGTGAQKLFF. DNA of the CDR3: TGCGCCAGCAGTCAGGGGCAGGGGACAGGGGCACAAAAACTGTTTTTT.

In the case of this clonotype: The conserved closing phenylalanine or tryptophan is absent in this CDR3, likely reflecting a read error. The limits of the CDR3 on the DNA are not certain, so only TCRdb's listed CDR3 is given. V gene TRBV5-4 combines with J gene TRBJ1-2. Termini included, the CDR3 measures 13 amino acids. From germline, CDR1 is SGHNT and CDR2 YYREEE (reference sequence). CDR3 protein: CASSADRHYGYIS.

This rearrangement joins TRBV29-1 to TRBJ2-1, with no clear D. V was shortened by 0 bases and J by 14 bases, with 23 bases between the two germline ends. Germline values: CDR1 SQVTM, CDR2 ANQGSEA. The CDR3 totals 15 residues. The CDR3 loop reads CSVEDPGRLSLEKFF. The CDR3 DNA sequence: TGCAGCGTTGAAGATCCCGGGCGTTTGAGCTTGGAGAAGTTCTTC.

In the case of this clonotype: A junction boundary mismatches the germline segment, possibly from a read error. The chain combines TRBV6-5 with TRBJ2-5; a weak D match, TRBD2 (6 bases). CDR1 is MNHEY, CDR2 SVGAGI, per germline. The CDR3 spans 13 residues. CDR3 in DNA: TGTGCCAGCAGTTATTCGGGGGTGGAGATCCAGTATTTC. Amino acid sequence: CASSYSGVEIQYF.

About this clonotype itself: This CDR3 fails to terminate in the conserved phenylalanine or tryptophan, so it likely reflects a read error. This chain uses TRBV11-2 with TRBJ2-6; D is perhaps TRBD1 (5 bases). There are 18 residues in the CDR3. The germline gives CDR1 SGHAT, CDR2 FQNNGV. CDR3 in amino acids: CTSILGPGHSSGANVLTY. The CDR3 nucleotides are TGTACCAGCATCTTAGGGCCAGGGCACAGCTCTGGGGCCAACGTCCTGACTTAC.

On this clonotype: Compared with germline, one end of the junction differs, possibly owing to a read error. V usage is TRBV4-1 and J usage is TRBJ2-1; 7 nucleotides align to TRBD2. CDR1 is MGHRA and CDR2 is YSYEKL in the germline V gene. The CDR3 consists of 15 residues. DNA of the CDR3: TGCACCAGCAGCCGGAACGGGAGGCCCGAAAATGAGCAGTTCTTC. Translation gives CTSSRNGRPENEQFF.

This chain links TRBV11-2 with TRBJ2-7, with 7 bases fitting TRBD2. The CDR3 contains 15 residues. J lost 5 bases, V lost 4 bases, and 11 bases had no gene match. Looked up from germline, CDR1 is SGHAT and CDR2 is FQNNGV. CDR3 in amino acids: CASSSTGGRRNEQYF. CDR3 DNA: TGTGCCAGCAGCTCAACCGGGGGGAGAAGAAACGAGCAGTACTTC.

On this clonotype: Germline is not matched at one junction end, which may reflect a read error. The rearrangement joins TRBV29-1 to TRBJ2-5; TRBD1 might be the D (6 bases). The CDR3 loop spans 16 amino acids. The V gene's germline CDR1 is SQVTM and CDR2 ANQGSEA. CDR3 sequence: CSVDAVGGPYQETQYF. DNA for the CDR3: TGCAGCGTTGACGCGGTAGGGGGTCCGTACCAAGAGACACAGTACTTC.

This clonotype was detected many times. The rearrangement uses TRBV28 and TRBJ1-5, with D tentatively TRBD1 (5 bases). CDR1 is MDHEN and CDR2 is SYDVKM in the germline V gene. This CDR3 contains 12 residues. Trimming left V 4 bases short and J 12 bases short, with 13 bases between. The CDR3 loop reads CASSSSGTLQHF. Here the CDR3 DNA reads TGTGCCAGCAGTTCCTCCGGGACCCTCCAGCATTTT.

With regard to this clonotype: Relative to the germline gene, one junction end is altered; a read error may explain this. This chain uses TRBV6-5 with TRBJ1-5, with D unresolved. Germline V gene sequence: CDR1 MNHEY, CDR2 SVGAGI. CDR3 length: 15 amino acids. The CDR3 DNA sequence: TGTGCCAGCAGGGATAGGGCAGGAGGCGATCAGCCCCATCATTTT. Translating gives CASRDRAGGDQPHHF.

The chain uses TRBV27 and TRBJ2-7, with no clear D. Germline CDR1 and CDR2: MNHEY and SMNVEV (reference sequence). The CDR3 runs to 13 residues. Trimming cost V 3 bases and J 4 bases, with 10 bases left between them. CDR3 nucleotides: TGTGCCAGCAGTTTTGGGGTTTTGTACGAGCAGTACTTC. Its protein is CASSFGVLYEQYF.

The chain is built from TRBV4-1 and TRBJ2-2; the D gene is possibly TRBD1 (5 bases). V was shortened by 0 bases and J by 8 bases, with 10 bases between the two germline ends. From germline, CDR1 is MGHRA and CDR2 YSYEKL. The CDR3 is 14 residues long. The CDR3 nucleotides are TGCGCCAGCAGCCAAGACGGTGGGGCTGGGGAGCTGTTTTTT. Amino acids: CASSQDGGAGELFF.

A single count supports this clonotype. This sequence joins TRBV29-1 and TRBJ2-1, with TRBD2 identical over 8 bases. There are 15 residues in the CDR3. Per germline, CDR1 SQVTM and CDR2 ANQGSEA. The chain's CDR3 is CNAPSTGGQNNEQFF. The CDR3 DNA sequence: TGCAACGCCCCTTCGACGGGAGGGCAGAACAATGAGCAGTTCTTC.

A note on this clonotype: One end of the junction does not line up with germline, which may come from a read error. This chain connects TRBV5-1 to TRBJ2-1; D is perhaps TRBD2 (6 bases). The CDR3 has 16 amino acids. Germline V gene lookup returns CDR1 SGHRS and CDR2 YFSETQ. CDR3 sequence (DNA): TGCGCTAGCAGCCGGGACTTGCGGTCCGCCTACAGTGAGCAGTTCTTC. Amino acids: CASSRDLRSAYSEQFF.

In the case of this clonotype: This may be a read error: a much more frequent sequence differs by one nucleotide. The rearrangement uses TRBV20-1 and TRBJ2-1; 8 positions agree with TRBD1. The length of the CDR3 is 13 residues. Germline loops: CDR1 DFQATT, CDR2 SNEGSKA (reference sequence). The CDR3 region is CSARAPQGDEHFF. CDR3 nucleotide sequence: TGCAGTGCTAGAGCTCCACAGGGGGATGAGCACTTCTTC.

Of note for this clonotype: A read error is possible here, since a much larger clone lies one base away. The rearrangement uses TRBV19 and TRBJ2-7; no clear D gene. From germline, CDR1 is LNHDA and CDR2 SQIVND (reference sequence). The CDR3 has 13 amino acids. CDR3 loop: CARSRSFNYEQYF. The CDR3, as DNA: TGTGCCAGAAGTAGGAGCTTTAACTACGAGCAGTACTTC.

V usage is TRBV4-1 and J usage is TRBJ2-7, with 9 bases identical to TRBD2. The V gene's germline CDR1 is MGHRA and CDR2 YSYEKL. The trim removed 7 bases at V and 3 bases at J, leaving 16 bases unmatched. The CDR3 sequence is 17 residues long. The CDR3 loop reads CASTITSGYFSIYEQYF. For the CDR3, the DNA is TGCGCCAGCACCATCACTAGCGGGTACTTTTCCATCTACGAGCAGTACTTC.